This entry features one TCR beta chain sequence. Its antigen specificity is not known. Base-call qualities are not available, and no considerably larger clone is one nucleotide away. The data stem from a study of regulatory T cells (dated by TCRdb to between 2017 and 2018). Study-level background: Between CD3G-deficient patients and healthy controls, the study compared T-cell receptor beta repertoires in sorted regulatory T cells, conventional CD4+ T cells and CD8+ T cells.

Every CD3G-deficient patient showed evidence of autoimmunity, and the autoimmunity was more severe in two of the patients. Patients ranged from 2 to 39 years of age at testing and had reduced naive and increased memory CD4+ and CD8+ T-cell proportions. Over five individuals with CD3G deficiency were included in the patient group. Patient samples and clinical data were obtained from an international physician network spanning the United States, Europe and Asia. Peripheral blood mononuclear cells were isolated by Ficoll density separation. CD3+ CD8+ CD4- T cells were isolated on a FACSAria cell sorter. What the study reported, not specific to this receptor: CD8+ T cells from patients showed a nonsignificant trend toward lower Shannon entropy than control CD8+ cells. Restricted unique TRB V-J pairs and skewed V and J gene usage were observed in patient repertoires, most markedly in regulatory T cells.

For the multiplex PCR, 52 forward TRBV primers and 13 reverse TRBJ primers were used, and amplification bias was corrected with both assay-based and computational methods. Rearranged TRB loci were amplified from genomic DNA by multiplex PCR within the immunoSEQ assay. Sequencing of the TRB amplicons was done on an Illumina HiSeq platform. The source study handled its data this way. Custom algorithms error-filtered the raw sequences and aligned the raw sequences to reference gene sequences, after which the immunoSEQ online tools were used for analysis. Frequencies of productive and nonproductive TRB rearrangements were evaluated among both unique and total sequences. Hydrophobicity and amino acid composition of residues 6 and 7 within the TRB CDR3 were used to estimate the potential for self-reactivity. Prism software was used to run t tests, Mann-Whitney tests or two-way ANOVA for comparisons between groups. TCRdb limited this immuneACCESS table to in-frame rearrangements with V and J called. A share of clones is missing; checked studies link under half to unresolved V genes, and the rest is unexplained. The V and J calls and clone size are taken from that table; D and trimming were inferred from the DNA. This sample holds about 20,000 clones; 93% were observed only once. 3.5% of the sample is held by the ten biggest clonotypes.

The CDR3 measures 17 amino acids from cysteine to phenylalanine. The DNA shown is the 51-base CDR3, in frame from base 1. The specimen was CD8+ T cells sorted from blood. The chain employs TRBV21-1 and TRBJ2-7; the table assigns TRBD1, which was not confirmed against the DNA. TRBV21-1 is a pseudogene locus. This receptor was identified in a child under 10 years old with CD3G deficiency. The DNA reads TGTGCCAGCAGCAATGGGGCACGGGACAGGGGGCGTTACGAGCAGTACTTC. Its protein is CASSNGARDRGRYEQYF.